What follows describes a single T cell receptor beta chain. Its antigen is still unknown. PCR was performed using 60 Vbeta and 13 Jbeta primers. Clones were sequenced by immunoSEQ multiplex PCR, and TCRdb holds only the in-frame ones, with some missing. The data show roughly 130,000 clones, approximately 85% seen once. CDR3 length: 15 amino acids. Germline values: CDR1 MNHNS, CDR2 SASEGT. Trimming removed 2 bases from V and 1 base from J; junction bases left unmatched: 2. This sample stems from a study of cytomegalovirus exposure and HLA in healthy donors. General observations from the study: As was reported, the classifier diagnosed cytomegalovirus status with high specificity and sensitivity.

The sample consisted of PBMCs. The receptor's source is a boy between 10 and 17 years old in good health and CMV-seronegative. The rearrangement links TRBV6-1 to TRBJ2-3; 8 bases align to TRBD1. CDR3 nucleotide sequence: TGTGCCAGCAGTGAAAAGGACAGGGGCACAGATACGCAGTATTTT. Protein product: CASSEKDRGTDTQYF.